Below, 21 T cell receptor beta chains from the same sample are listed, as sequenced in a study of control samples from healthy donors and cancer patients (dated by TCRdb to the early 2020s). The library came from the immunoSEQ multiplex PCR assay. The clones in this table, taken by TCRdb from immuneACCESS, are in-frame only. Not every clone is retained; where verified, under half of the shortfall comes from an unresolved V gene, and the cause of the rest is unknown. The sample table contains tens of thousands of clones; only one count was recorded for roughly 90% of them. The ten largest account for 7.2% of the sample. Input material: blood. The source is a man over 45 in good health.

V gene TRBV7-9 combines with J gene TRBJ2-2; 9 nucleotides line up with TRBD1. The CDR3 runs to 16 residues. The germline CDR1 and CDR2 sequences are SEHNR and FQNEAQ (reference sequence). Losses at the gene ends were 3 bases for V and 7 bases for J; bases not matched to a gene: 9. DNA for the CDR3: TGTGCCAGCAGCTTTAGTGCACAGGGGGCCGGCGGGGAGCTGTTTTTT. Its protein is CASSFSAQGAGGELFF.

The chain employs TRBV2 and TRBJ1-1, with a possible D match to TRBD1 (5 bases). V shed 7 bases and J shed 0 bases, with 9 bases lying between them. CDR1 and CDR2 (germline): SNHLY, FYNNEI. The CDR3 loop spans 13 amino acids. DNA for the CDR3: TGTGCCAGCACGGGGGTTCTGAACACTGAAGCTTTCTTT. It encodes CASTGVLNTEAFF. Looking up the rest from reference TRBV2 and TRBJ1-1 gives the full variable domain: EPEVTQTPSHQVTQMGQEVILRCVPISNHLYFYWYRQILGQKVEFLVSFYNNEISEKSEIFDDQFSVERPDGSNFTLKIRSTKLEDSAMYFCASTGVLNTEAFFGQGTRLTVV.

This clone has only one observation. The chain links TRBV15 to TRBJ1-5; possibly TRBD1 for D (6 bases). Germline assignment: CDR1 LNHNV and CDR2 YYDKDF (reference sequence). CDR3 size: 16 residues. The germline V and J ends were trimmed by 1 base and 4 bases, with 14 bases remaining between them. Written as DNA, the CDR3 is TGTGCCACCAGCAGAGGAGTCAGGGGCGCGAATCAGCCCCAGCATTTT. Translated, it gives CATSRGVRGANQPQHF. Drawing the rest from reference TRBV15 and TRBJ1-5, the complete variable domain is DAMVIQNPRYQVTQFGKPVTLSCSQTLNHNVMYWYQQKSSQAPKLLFHYYDKDFNNEADTPDNFQSRRPNTSFCFLDIRSPGLGDTAMYLCATSRGVRGANQPQHFGDGTRLSIL.

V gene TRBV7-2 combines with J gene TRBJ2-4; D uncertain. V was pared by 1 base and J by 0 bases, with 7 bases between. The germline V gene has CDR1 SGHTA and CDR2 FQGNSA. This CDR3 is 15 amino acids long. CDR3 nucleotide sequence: TGTGCCAGCAGCTTAGACCGGCTAGCCAAAAACATTCAGTACTTC. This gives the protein CASSLDRLAKNIQYF.

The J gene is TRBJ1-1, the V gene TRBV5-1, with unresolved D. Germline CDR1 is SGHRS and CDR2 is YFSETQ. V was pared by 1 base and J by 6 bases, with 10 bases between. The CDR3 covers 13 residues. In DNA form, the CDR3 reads TGCGCCAGCAGCTTGAAGGCCGCTGCTGAAGCTTTCTTT. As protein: CASSLKAAAEAFF.

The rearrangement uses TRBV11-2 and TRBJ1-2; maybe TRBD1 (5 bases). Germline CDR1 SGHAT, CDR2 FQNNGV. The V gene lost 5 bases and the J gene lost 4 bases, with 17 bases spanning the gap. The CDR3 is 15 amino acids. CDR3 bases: TGTGCCAGCAGCGCAGGGTCAGGGAACCCCTATGGCTACACCTTC. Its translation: CASSAGSGNPYGYTF.

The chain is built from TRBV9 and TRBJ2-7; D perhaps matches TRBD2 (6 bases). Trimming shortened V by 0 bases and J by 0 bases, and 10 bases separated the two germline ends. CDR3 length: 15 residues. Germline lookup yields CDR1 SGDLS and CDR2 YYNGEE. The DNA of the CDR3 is TGTGCCAGCAGCGTAGGGGCGGGAAGCTCCTACGAGCAGTACTTC. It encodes CASSVGAGSSYEQYF. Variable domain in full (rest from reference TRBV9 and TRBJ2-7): DSGVTQTPKHLITATGQRVTLRCSPRSGDLSVYWYQQSLDQGLQFLIQYYNGEERAKGNILERFSAQQFPDLHSELNLSSLELGDSALYFCASSVGAGSSYEQYFGPGTRLTVT.

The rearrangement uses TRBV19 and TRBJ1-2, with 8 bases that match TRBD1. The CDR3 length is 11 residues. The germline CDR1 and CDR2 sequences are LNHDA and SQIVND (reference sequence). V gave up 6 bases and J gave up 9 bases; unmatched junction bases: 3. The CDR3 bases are TGTGCCAGTAGGGACAGGGCGAGCTACACCTTC. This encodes CASRDRASYTF.

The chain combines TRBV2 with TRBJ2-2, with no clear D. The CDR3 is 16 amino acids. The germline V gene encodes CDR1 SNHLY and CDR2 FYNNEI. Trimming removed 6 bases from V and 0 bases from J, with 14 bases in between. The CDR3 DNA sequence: TGTGCCAGCAGCCTGTCTGGGTGCTCGAACACCGGGGAGCTGTTTTTT. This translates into CASSLSGCSNTGELFF.

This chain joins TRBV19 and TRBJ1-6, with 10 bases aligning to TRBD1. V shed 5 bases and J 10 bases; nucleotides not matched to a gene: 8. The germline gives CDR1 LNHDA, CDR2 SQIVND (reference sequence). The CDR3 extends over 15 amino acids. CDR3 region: CASSPTGTGVSPLHF. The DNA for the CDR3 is TGTGCCAGTAGTCCGACAGGGACAGGGGTCTCACCCCTCCACTTT.

CDR3 DNA sequence: TGTGCCAGCAGTCAGAGGGGGAGCTCCTACAATGAGCAGTTCTTC. It specifies CASSQRGSSYNEQFF. This chain connects TRBV6-5 to TRBJ2-1, with a possible D match to TRBD1 (6 bases). CDR3 length: 15 residues. Germline CDR1 reads MNHEY; CDR2 reads SVGAGI. Trimming took 5 bases from V and 0 from J, leaving 11 bases between them.

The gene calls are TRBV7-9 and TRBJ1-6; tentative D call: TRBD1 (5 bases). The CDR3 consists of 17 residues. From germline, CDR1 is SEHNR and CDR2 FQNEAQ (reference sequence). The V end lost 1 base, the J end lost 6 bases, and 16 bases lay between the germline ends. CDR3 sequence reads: CASSLEIGGTGNSPLHF. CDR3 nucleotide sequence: TGTGCCAGCAGCTTAGAGATTGGGGGTACGGGTAATTCACCCCTCCACTTT.

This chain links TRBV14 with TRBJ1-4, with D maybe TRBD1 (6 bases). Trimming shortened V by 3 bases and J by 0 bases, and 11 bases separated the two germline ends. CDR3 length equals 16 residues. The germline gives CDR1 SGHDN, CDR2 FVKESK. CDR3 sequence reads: CASSHLGGATNEKLFF. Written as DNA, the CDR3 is TGTGCCAGCAGCCATCTAGGGGGAGCAACTAATGAAAAACTGTTTTTT.

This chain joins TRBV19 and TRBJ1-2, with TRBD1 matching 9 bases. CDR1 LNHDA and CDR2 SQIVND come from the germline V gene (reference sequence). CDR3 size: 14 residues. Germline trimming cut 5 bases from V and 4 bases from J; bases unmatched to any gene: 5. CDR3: CASSRQGDTYGYTF. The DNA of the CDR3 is TGTGCCAGTAGTCGACAGGGGGACACCTATGGCTACACCTTC.

The CDR3 coding sequence is TGTGCCAGCAGCTTAGATGGTGGGACAGGGGCCTACAATGAGCAGTTCTTC. This encodes CASSLDGGTGAYNEQFF. The chain has TRBV7-6 and TRBJ2-1; TRBD1 matches 10 bases. From germline, CDR1 is SGHVS and CDR2 FNYEAQ. This CDR3 spans 17 amino acids. Unmatched junction bases numbered 5, after V lost 1 base and J lost 2 bases. Full variable domain (remainder filled in from reference TRBV7-6 and TRBJ2-1): GAGVSQSPRYKVTKRGQDVALRCDPISGHVSLYWYRQALGQGPEFLTYFNYEAQQDKSGLPNDRFSAERPEGSISTLTIQRTEQRDSAMYRCASSLDGGTGAYNEQFFGPGTRLTVL.

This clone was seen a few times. DNA of the CDR3: TGCGCCAGCGCCCTCGGGACAGGGGATAATGAGCAGTTCTTC. This gives the protein CASALGTGDNEQFF. V and J are TRBV5-1 and TRBJ2-1; 10 bases fit TRBD1. The CDR3 runs 14 residues. CDR1 and CDR2 from the germline V gene are SGHRS and YFSETQ. Trimming took 7 bases from V and 7 from J; bases not matched to a gene: 8.

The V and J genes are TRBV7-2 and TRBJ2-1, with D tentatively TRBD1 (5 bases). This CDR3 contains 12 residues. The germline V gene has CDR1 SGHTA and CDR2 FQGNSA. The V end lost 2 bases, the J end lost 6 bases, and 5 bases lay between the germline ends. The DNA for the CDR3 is TGTGCCAGCAGCTTAACAGGCAATGAGCAGTTCTTC. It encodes CASSLTGNEQFF.

Here the CDR3 reads CASSQQKNTEAFF. The CDR3, as DNA: TGTGCCAGCAGCCAACAGAAGAACACTGAAGCTTTCTTT. This rearrangement joins TRBV27 to TRBJ1-1; D is uncertain. V was trimmed by 6 bases and J by 1 base, leaving 9 bases between them. The CDR3 sequence is 13 residues long. Germline V gene lookup returns CDR1 MNHEY and CDR2 SMNVEV (reference sequence).

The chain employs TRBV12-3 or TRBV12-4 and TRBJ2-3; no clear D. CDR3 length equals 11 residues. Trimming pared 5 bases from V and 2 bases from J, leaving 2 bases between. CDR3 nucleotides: TGTGCCAGCAGTCCCACAGATACGCAGTATTTT. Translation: CASSPTDTQYF.

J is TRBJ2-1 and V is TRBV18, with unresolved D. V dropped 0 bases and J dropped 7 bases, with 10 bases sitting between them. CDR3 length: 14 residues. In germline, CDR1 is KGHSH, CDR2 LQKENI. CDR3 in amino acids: CASSPPAQANEQFF. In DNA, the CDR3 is TGTGCCAGCTCACCACCGGCCCAGGCAAATGAGCAGTTCTTC.

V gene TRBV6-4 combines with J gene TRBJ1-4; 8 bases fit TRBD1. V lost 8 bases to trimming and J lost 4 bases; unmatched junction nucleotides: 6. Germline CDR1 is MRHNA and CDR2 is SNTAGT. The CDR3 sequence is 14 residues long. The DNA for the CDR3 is TGTGCCAGCGGGGGGACAGGTTTTAATGAAAAACTGTTTTTT. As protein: CASGGTGFNEKLFF.